This T cell receptor beta chain was sequenced for a study of T cell responses to AZD1222 COVID-19 vaccine. Overall study findings and caveats: Donors were chiefly white British, with a greater number of females, and clonal diversity was perhaps underestimated.

The data were produced by immunoSEQ multiplex PCR, yet TCRdb's version contains in-frame clones alone and is incomplete. The data contain about 120,000 clones, around 84% of them singletons. This clone was recorded once. The target antigen is unknown. This CDR3 spans 16 amino acids. Germline CDR1 and CDR2: SNHLY and FYNNEI. J gave up 9 bases and V 6 bases, and 16 bases lay outside the gene matches. This sample comprised peripheral blood, obtained on day 0 of AZD1222 vaccination. The gene calls are TRBV2 and TRBJ2-4; 8 positions agree with TRBD1. The sequence derives from an adult in good health. The CDR3 spells CASRGELPGTGGIQYF. CDR3 in DNA: TGTGCCAGCAGGGGGGAATTGCCTGGGACAGGCGGCATTCAGTACTTC.